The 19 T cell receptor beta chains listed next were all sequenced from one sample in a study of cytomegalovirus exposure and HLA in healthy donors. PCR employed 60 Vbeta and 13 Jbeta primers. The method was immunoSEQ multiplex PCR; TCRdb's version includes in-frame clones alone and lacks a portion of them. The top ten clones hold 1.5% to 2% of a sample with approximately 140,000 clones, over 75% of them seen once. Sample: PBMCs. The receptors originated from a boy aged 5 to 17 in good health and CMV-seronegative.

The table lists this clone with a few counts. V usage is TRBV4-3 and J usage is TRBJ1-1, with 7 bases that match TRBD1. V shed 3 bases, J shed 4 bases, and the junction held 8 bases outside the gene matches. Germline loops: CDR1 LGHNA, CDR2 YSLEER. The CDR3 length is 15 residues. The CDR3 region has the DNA TGCGCCAGCAGCCAGCATGACAGGGTCAGCACTGAAGCTTTCTTT. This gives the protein CASSQHDRVSTEAFF.

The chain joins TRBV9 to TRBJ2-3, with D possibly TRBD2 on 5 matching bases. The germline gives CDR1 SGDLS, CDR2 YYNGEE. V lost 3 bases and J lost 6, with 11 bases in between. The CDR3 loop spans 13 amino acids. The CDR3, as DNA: TGTGCCAGCAGCGGCTCCGGGGAGGATACGCAGTATTTT. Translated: CASSGSGEDTQYF.

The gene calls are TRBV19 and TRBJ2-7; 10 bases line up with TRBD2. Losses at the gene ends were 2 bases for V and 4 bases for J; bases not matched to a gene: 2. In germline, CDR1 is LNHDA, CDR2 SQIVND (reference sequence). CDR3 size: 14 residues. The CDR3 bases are TGTGCCAGTAGTATAAGCGGGAGGGAATACGAGCAGTACTTC. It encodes CASSISGREYEQYF.

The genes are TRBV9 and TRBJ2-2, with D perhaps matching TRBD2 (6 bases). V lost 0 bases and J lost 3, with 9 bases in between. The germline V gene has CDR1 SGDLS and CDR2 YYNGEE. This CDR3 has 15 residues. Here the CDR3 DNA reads TGTGCCAGCAGCGTAGCGGGAGCTTACACCGGGGAGCTGTTTTTT. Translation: CASSVAGAYTGELFF.

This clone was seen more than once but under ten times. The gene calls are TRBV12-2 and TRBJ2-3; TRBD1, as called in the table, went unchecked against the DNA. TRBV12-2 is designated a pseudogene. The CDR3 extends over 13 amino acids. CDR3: CASTTSGRFTQYF. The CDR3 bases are TGTGCAAGTACAACCTCTGGGCGTTTTACGCAGTATTTT.

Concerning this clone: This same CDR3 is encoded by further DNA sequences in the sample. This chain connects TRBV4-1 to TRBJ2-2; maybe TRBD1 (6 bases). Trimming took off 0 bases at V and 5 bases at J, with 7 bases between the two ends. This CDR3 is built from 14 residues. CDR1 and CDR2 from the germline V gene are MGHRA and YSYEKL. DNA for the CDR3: TGCGCCAGCAGCCAAGACAGGGGTACCGGGGAGCTGTTTTTT. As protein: CASSQDRGTGELFF.

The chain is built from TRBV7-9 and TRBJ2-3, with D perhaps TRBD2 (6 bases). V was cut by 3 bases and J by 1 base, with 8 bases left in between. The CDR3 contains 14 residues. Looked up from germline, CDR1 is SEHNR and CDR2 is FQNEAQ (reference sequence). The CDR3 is CASSLASGTDTQYF. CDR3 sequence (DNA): TGTGCCAGCAGCTTGGCTAGCGGCACAGATACGCAGTATTTT. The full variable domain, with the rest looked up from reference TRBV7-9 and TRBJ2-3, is DTGVSQNPRHKITKRGQNVTFRCDPISEHNRLYWYRQTLGQGPEFLTYFQNEAQLEKSRLLSDRFSAERPKGSFSTLEIQRTEQGDSAMYLCASSLASGTDTQYFGPGTRLTVL.

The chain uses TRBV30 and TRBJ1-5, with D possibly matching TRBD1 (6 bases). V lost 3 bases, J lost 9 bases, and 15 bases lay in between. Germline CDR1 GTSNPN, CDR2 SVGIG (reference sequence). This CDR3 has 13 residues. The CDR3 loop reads CAWSPLSRGPQHF. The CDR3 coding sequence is TGTGCCTGGAGCCCCTTAAGCAGGGGGCCCCAGCATTTT.

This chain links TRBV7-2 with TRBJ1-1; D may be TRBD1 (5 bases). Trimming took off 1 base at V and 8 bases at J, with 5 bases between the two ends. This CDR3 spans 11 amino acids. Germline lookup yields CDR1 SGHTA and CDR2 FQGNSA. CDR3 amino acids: CASSLDREAFF. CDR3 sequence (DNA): TGTGCCAGCAGCTTAGACAGGGAAGCTTTCTTT. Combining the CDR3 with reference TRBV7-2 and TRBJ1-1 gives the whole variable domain GAGVSQSPSNKVTEKGKDVELRCDPISGHTALYWYRQSLGQGLEFLIYFQGNSAPDKSGLPSDRFSAERTGGSVSTLTIQRTQQEDSAVYLCASSLDREAFFGQGTRLTVV.

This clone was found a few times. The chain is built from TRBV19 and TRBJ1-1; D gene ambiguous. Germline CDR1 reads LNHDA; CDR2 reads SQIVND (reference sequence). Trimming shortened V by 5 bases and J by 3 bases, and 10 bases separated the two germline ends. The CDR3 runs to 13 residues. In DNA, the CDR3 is TGTGCCAGTAGTTATAGAGGAGACACTGAAGCTTTCTTT. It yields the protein CASSYRGDTEAFF.

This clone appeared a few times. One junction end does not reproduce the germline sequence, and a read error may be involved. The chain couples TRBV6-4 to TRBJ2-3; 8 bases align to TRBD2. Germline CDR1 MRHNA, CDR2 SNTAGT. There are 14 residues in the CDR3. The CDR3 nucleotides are TGTGCCAGCAGTTACTCGACTAGCGCAGATACGCAGTATTTT. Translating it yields CASSYSTSADTQYF.

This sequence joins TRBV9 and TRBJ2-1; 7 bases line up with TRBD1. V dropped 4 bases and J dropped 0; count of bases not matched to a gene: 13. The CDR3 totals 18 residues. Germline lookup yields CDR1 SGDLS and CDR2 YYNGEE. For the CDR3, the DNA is TGTGCCAGCAGCCCAAGCCAAAAACAGGGGAGCTCCTACAATGAGCAGTTCTTC. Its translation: CASSPSQKQGSSYNEQFF.

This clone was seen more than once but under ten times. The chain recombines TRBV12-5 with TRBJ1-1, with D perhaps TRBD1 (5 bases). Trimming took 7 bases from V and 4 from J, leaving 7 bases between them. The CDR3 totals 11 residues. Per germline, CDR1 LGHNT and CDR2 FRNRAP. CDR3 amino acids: CASDGGTEAFF. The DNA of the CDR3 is TGTGCTAGTGACGGGGGCACTGAAGCTTTCTTT.

CDR3 coding DNA: TGTGCCAGCAGTGAAGGCAGGGCTGGCCAGCCCCAGCATTTT. Protein product: CASSEGRAGQPQHF. The V call is TRBV2, the J call TRBJ1-5; maybe TRBD1 (5 bases). The V end was cut by 1 base, the J end by 7 bases, with 11 bases between. The CDR3 consists of 14 residues. Germline lookup yields CDR1 SNHLY and CDR2 FYNNEI.

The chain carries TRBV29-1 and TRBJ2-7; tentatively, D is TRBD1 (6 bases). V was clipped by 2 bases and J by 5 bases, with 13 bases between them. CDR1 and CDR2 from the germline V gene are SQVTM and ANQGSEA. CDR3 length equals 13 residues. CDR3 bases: TGCAGCGTTGAAACAGGGCAGTCGGACGAGCAGTACTTC. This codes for CSVETGQSDEQYF.

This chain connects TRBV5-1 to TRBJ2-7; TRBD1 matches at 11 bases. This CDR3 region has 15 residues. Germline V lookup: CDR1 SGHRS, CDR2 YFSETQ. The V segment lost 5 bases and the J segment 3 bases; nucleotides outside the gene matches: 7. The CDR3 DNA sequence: TGCGCCAGCAGACAAGGACAGGGGGCTATCTACGAGCAGTACTTC. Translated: CASRQGQGAIYEQYF.

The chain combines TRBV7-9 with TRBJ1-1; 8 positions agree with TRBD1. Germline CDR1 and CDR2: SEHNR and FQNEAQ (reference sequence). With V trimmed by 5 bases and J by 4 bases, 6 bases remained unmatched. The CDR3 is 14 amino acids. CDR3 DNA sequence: TGTGCCAGCAGCGCTACAGGGGGACGCACTGAAGCTTTCTTT. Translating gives CASSATGGRTEAFF.

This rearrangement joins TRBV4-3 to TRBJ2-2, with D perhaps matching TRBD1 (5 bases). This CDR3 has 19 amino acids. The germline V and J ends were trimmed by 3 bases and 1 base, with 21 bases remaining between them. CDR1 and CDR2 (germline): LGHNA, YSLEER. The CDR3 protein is CASSHPHSDTYGNTGELFF. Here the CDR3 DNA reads TGCGCCAGCAGCCACCCCCACTCGGACACATACGGGAACACCGGGGAGCTGTTTTTT.

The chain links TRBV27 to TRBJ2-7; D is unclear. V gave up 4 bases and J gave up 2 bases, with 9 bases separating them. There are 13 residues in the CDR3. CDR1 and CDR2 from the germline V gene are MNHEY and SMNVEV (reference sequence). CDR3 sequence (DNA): TGTGCCAGCAGTTCTAACAGAGCCTACGAGCAGTACTTC. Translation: CASSSNRAYEQYF.